The 13 T cell receptor beta chains listed next were all sequenced from one sample in a study of T cell responses to AZD1222 COVID-19 vaccine. The assay was immunoSEQ multiplex PCR, and TCRdb's table has in-frame clones only and misses some. The sample yields under 150,000 clones, about 91% seen once. The specimen comprised peripheral blood, sampled 28 days after the second AZD1222 dose. These receptors all stem from an adult who received the AZD1222 COVID-19 vaccine.

The J gene is TRBJ2-3, the V gene TRBV11-2, with 13 bases fitting TRBD2. V trimming: 4 bases; J trimming: 7 bases; junction bases outside the gene matches: 8. CDR1 and CDR2 (germline): SGHAT, FQNNGV. The CDR3 spans 16 residues. CDR3 nucleotide sequence: TGTGCCAGCAGCTCACCGACTAGCGGGAGGTTGAATACGCAGTATTTT. It encodes CASSSPTSGRLNTQYF.

The chain carries TRBV5-4 and TRBJ2-5; D is unclear. There are 13 residues in the CDR3. Germline V gives CDR1 SGHNT, CDR2 YYREEE (reference sequence). V was shortened by 0 bases and J by 5 bases, with 8 bases between the two germline ends. The CDR3: CASSLDPDETQYF. DNA for the CDR3: TGTGCCAGCAGCTTGGATCCGGATGAGACCCAGTACTTC.

The chain uses TRBV24-1 and TRBJ1-5, with D maybe TRBD1 (6 bases). Germline-derived CDR1 and CDR2 are KGHDR and SFDVKD. V shed 3 bases and J shed 6 bases, with 11 bases lying between them. This CDR3 region has 14 residues. DNA of the CDR3: TGTGCCACCAGTGATACAGGGTTTGGTCAGCCCCAGCATTTT. Translating it yields CATSDTGFGQPQHF.

The CDR3 sequence is CASRTGRDGYTF. The CDR3 DNA reads TGTGCCAGTAGGACAGGGAGGGATGGCTACACCTTC. The chain carries TRBV19 and TRBJ1-2; 7 positions match TRBD1. V was pared by 6 bases and J by 6 bases, with 4 bases of the junction left unmatched. Germline V gives CDR1 LNHDA, CDR2 SQIVND (reference sequence). The CDR3 loop spans 12 amino acids.

V is TRBV5-1 and J is TRBJ2-3; D ambiguous. Between the trimmed V and J ends, which lost 2 bases and 1 base, there was a span of 14 bases. This CDR3 comprises 16 residues. Germline values: CDR1 SGHRS, CDR2 YFSETQ. Written as DNA, the CDR3 is TGCGCCAGCAGCTTTGGTGCCCCTTTGCGCACAGATACGCAGTATTTT. Its translation: CASSFGAPLRTDTQYF.

The chain carries TRBV2 and TRBJ1-3; D unresolved. Deletions cut 2 bases from V and 1 base from J, with 6 bases between. The germline CDR1 and CDR2 sequences are SNHLY and FYNNEI. This CDR3 has 14 amino acids. The DNA of the CDR3 is TGTGCCAGCAGTGAAATGCTATCTGGAAACACCATATATTTT. It codes for CASSEMLSGNTIYF.

This chain uses TRBV3-1 (or the pseudogene TRBV3-2) with TRBJ2-1; possibly TRBD2 for D (7 bases). With 0 bases removed from V and 6 bases from J, the gap between germline ends came to 24 bases. The germline V gene has CDR1 LGHDT and CDR2 YNNKEL (reference sequence). CDR3 length: 19 amino acids. In DNA, the CDR3 is TGTGCCAGCAGCCAAGAAGGTTTGGGTTTGGGGGGGCCCATCAATGAGCAGTTCTTC. This codes for CASSQEGLGLGGPINEQFF.

The chain carries TRBV5-4 and TRBJ1-2; unclear D gene. CDR3 length: 13 amino acids. Per the germline V gene, CDR1 is SGHNT and CDR2 is YYREEE (reference sequence). Between the trimmed V and J ends, which lost 4 bases and 0 bases, there was a span of 7 bases. The CDR3 here is CASSLGSNYGYTF. CDR3 nucleotide sequence: TGTGCCAGCAGCCTCGGATCTAACTATGGCTACACCTTC.

The V and J genes are TRBV7-9 and TRBJ1-6; D might be TRBD1 (5 bases). V shed 4 bases and J shed 14 bases, with 15 bases lying between them. This CDR3 is 13 amino acids long. CDR1 and CDR2 (germline): SEHNR, FQNEAQ (reference sequence). Here the CDR3 DNA reads TGTGCCAGCAGCTCCCAGGGCTATCAGTCCCTCCACTTT. Protein: CASSSQGYQSLHF.

The chain links TRBV6-5 to TRBJ1-1; D remains ambiguous. This CDR3 has 11 residues. Germline V lookup: CDR1 MNHEY, CDR2 SVGAGI. V was pared by 2 bases and J by 3 bases, with 1 base between. Here the CDR3 reads CASSYDTEAFF. The CDR3, as DNA: TGTGCCAGCAGTTACGACACTGAAGCTTTCTTT.

This clone was seen more than once but under ten times. The J gene is TRBJ2-7, the V gene TRBV4-3; weak D call: TRBD2 (6 bases). CDR1 and CDR2 from the germline V gene are LGHNA and YSLEER. This CDR3 has 13 residues. The germline V and J ends were trimmed by 1 base and 6 bases, with 10 bases remaining between them. CDR3 amino acids: CASSQVQGGEQYV. CDR3 nucleotides: TGCGCCAGCAGCCAAGTTCAGGGAGGCGAGCAGTACGTC.

The rearrangement joins TRBV9 to TRBJ1-4; TRBD1 matches 9 bases. The CDR3 spans 17 residues. Germline V gene sequence: CDR1 SGDLS, CDR2 YYNGEE. The junction had 16 bases not matched to a gene; V was cut back by 3 bases and J by 10 bases. The CDR3 nucleotides read TGTGCCAGCAGCGCCCCCGGAACAGGGGGCTTTGTGGGAAAACTGTTTTTT. This translates into CASSAPGTGGFVGKLFF. The variable domain in full, with the rest retrieved from reference TRBV9 and TRBJ1-4, is DSGVTQTPKHLITATGQRVTLRCSPRSGDLSVYWYQQSLDQGLQFLIQYYNGEERAKGNILERFSAQQFPDLHSELNLSSLELGDSALYFCASSAPGTGGFVGKLFFGSGTQLSVL.

This clone was seen only once. The rearrangement links TRBV6-5 to TRBJ1-2; TRBD1 aligns across 7 bases. V lost 5 bases and J lost 7; bases outside the gene matches: 4. The CDR3 has 12 amino acids. Germline-derived CDR1 and CDR2 are MNHEY and SVGAGI. DNA for the CDR3: TGTGCCAGCAGTCGACAGGGCGGTGGCTACACCTTC. It encodes CASSRQGGGYTF.